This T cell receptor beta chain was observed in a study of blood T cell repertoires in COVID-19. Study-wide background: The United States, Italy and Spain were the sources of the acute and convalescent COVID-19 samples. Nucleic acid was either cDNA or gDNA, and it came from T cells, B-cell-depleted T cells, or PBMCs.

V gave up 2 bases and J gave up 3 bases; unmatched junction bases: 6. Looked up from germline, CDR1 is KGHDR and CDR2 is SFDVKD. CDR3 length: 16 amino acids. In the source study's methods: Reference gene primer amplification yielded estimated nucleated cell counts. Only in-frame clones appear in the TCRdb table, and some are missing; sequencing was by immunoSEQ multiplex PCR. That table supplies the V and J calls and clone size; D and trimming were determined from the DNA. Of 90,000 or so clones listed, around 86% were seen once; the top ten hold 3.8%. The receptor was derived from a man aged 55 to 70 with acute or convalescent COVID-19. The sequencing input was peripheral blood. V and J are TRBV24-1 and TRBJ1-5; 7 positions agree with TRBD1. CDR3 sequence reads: CATSDSRTGYNQPQHF. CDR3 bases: TGTGCCACCAGTGATTCGCGGACAGGATACAATCAGCCCCAGCATTTT.